This TCR beta chain was identified during a study of T cell repertoires in cytomegalovirus infection. Study-level background: Shared public TCR beta signatures pointed to both CMV infection and a matching HLA type.

A remark on this clonotype: Antigen specificity is unknown.

General study results and limits: Summed public TCR beta family frequency identified CMV carriers bearing the relevant HLA. It was HLA-C-restricted CMV-specific TCR beta clonotypes that dominated the response ex vivo.

TCRdb processed the reads anew with MiXCR; each CDR3 protein has one entry. The table records fewer than 350,000 distinct CDR3 sequences, approximately 9.5% of them present only once. The CDR3 is 15 residues long. CDR1 and CDR2 from the germline V gene are MNHEY and SMNVEV (reference sequence). V was clipped by 3 bases and J by 3 bases; unmatched bases: 6. The TCR was taken from a human donor in good health (CMV status not recorded). Some clones in this sample may be carry-over from other donors' samples. Sequencing was carried out using PBMCs. The J gene is TRBJ2-5, the V gene TRBV27; 8 bases agree with TRBD2. CDR3: CASSFSRGGEETQYF. The CDR3 DNA reads as TGTGCCAGCAGTTTCTCCCGGGGGGGCGAAGAGACCCAGTACTTC.